This note documents a single T cell receptor (beta chain) sequence. Its matching antigen is unknown. Looked up from germline, CDR1 is SGHTS and CDR2 is YDEGEE. V trimming: 4 bases; J trimming: 6 bases; junction bases outside the gene matches: 8. The CDR3 totals 14 residues. The data originate from a study of shared clonotypes between healthy human individuals. Study-wide results and caveats: Memory subsets had estimated richness that was generally smaller than that of naive subsets.

TCRdb keeps only in-frame clones here, not all; method: immunoSEQ multiplex PCR. Found here are about 2,100,000 clones, 85% to 95% of them singletons; the top ten hold 1.5% to 2%. It was CD45RO-negative cells, positively selected for CCR7, that made up naive CD8 cells, with terminally differentiated effector memory CD45RA+ cells excluded. The donors were adults (healthy and HIV-negative) with no recent acute infections or vaccinations. The TCR was taken from a man aged 18 to 29 in good health. Some clones in this sample may be carry-over from other donors' samples. The chain has TRBV5-8 and TRBJ2-7, with 9 bases identical to TRBD2. Sequencing was done on a sample of naive CD8+ T cells from PBMCs. This chain's CDR3 is CASSLRGLAAEQYF. Written as DNA, the CDR3 is TGTGCCAGCAGCCTGAGGGGACTAGCTGCCGAGCAGTACTTC.